The 2 T cell receptor beta chains in this list originate from one sample, sequenced in a study of HIV-infected patients and healthy controls. TCRdb reprocessed the 5' RACE reads via MiXCR and lists one record per CDR3 protein. Of roughly 70,000 distinct CDR3 sequences in the sample, roughly 16% were seen once. The sequenced sample consisted of CD4+ T cells from blood. These receptors were obtained from a human donor in good health.

This clonotype occurred a few times. The gene calls are TRBV12-3 or TRBV12-4 and TRBJ2-1; TRBD1 matches at 10 bases. The CDR3 is made up of 15 amino acids. Trimming cost V 5 bases and J 7 bases; bases outside gene matches: 8. In nucleotides, the CDR3 is TGTGCCAGCAGTGAGACAGGGGGCCCCCCTAATGAGCAGTTCTTC. It is translated as CASSETGGPPNEQFF.

This clonotype has only a few counts. The chain combines TRBV2 with TRBJ1-1; D not certain. The length of the CDR3 is 14 residues. In germline, CDR1 is SNHLY, CDR2 FYNNEI. The V end lost 4 bases, the J end lost 1 base, and 10 bases lay between the germline ends. CDR3 sequence (DNA): TGTGCCAGCAGTGCTTCAGAGACGAACACTGAAGCTTTCTTT. Protein product: CASSASETNTEAFF.